These 18 T cell receptor beta chains were sequenced from one sample in a study of T cells in Graves' hyperthyroidism and ophthalmopathy. TCR beta CDR3 sequences were amplified from RNA transcripts. The HTBI primer set drove a first-round RT-PCR of the TCR CDR3. TCRdb fed the multiplex PCR reads into MiXCR, producing one record per CDR3 protein. The sample has around 480,000 distinct CDR3 sequences; approximately 14% are singletons. The sequencing input was blood. Receptors were obtained from a woman between 18 and 30 years old with Graves' hyperthyroidism.

This clonotype was seen ten or more times. The chain has TRBV5-1 and TRBJ2-6; no reliable D call. Germline V gives CDR1 SGHRS, CDR2 YFSETQ. The CDR3 sequence is 14 residues long. Deletions cut 6 bases from V and 4 bases from J, with 11 bases between. The CDR3: CASKGWTGANVLTF. CDR3 nucleotides: TGCGCCAGCAAGGGATGGACCGGGGCCAACGTCCTGACTTTC.

The chain employs TRBV19 and TRBJ2-3; D is undetermined. CDR3 length: 13 amino acids. V gave up 3 bases and J gave up 2 bases, with 6 bases separating them. The V gene's germline CDR1 is LNHDA and CDR2 SQIVND (reference sequence). This CDR3 is CASSMSDTDTQYF. The CDR3, as DNA: TGTGCCAGTAGTATGTCCGACACAGATACGCAGTATTTT.

The sample holds a few counts of this clonotype. The chain couples TRBV12-3 or TRBV12-4 to TRBJ1-2, with D possibly TRBD1 on 6 matching bases. V was trimmed by 6 bases and J by 4 bases, leaving 18 bases between them. The CDR3 is 15 residues long. CDR3 in amino acids: CASSLGGGTVYGYTF. The CDR3, as DNA: TGTGCCAGCAGCCTCGGGGGCGGGACTGTCTATGGCTACACCTTC.

CDR3: CASSPDRGASGYYEQYV. CDR3 nucleotides: TGCGCCAGCAGCCCGGACAGGGGGGCTAGCGGATACTACGAGCAGTACGTC. The chain carries TRBV5-1 and TRBJ2-7; 10 bases agree with TRBD1. The ends lost 4 bases at V and 3 bases at J; junction bases unmatched: 13. Germline CDR1 and CDR2: SGHRS and YFSETQ. The CDR3 sequence is 17 residues long.

This clonotype appeared many times. The chain combines TRBV6-1 with TRBJ2-4; 10 nucleotides align to TRBD2. CDR1 and CDR2 from the germline V gene are MNHNS and SASEGT. The CDR3 spans 16 residues. The J segment lost 9 bases and the V segment lost 6 bases, leaving 14 bases of the junction unmatched. Written as DNA, the CDR3 is TGTGCCAGCAGAACCGGGGCTAGCGGGAGAGGGGTCATTCAGTACTTC. Amino acid sequence: CASRTGASGRGVIQYF.

This clonotype was counted ten times or more. The rearrangement links TRBV30 to TRBJ2-7, with 8 bases that match TRBD1. J was trimmed by 4 bases and V by 4 bases; bases with no gene match: 9. Germline V gene sequence: CDR1 GTSNPN, CDR2 SVGIG (reference sequence). The CDR3 sequence is 14 residues long. The CDR3 nucleotides read TGTGCCTGGATGGGCGGACAGGGTTCGTACGAGCAGTACTTC. It encodes CAWMGGQGSYEQYF.

The chain couples TRBV6-2 or TRBV6-3 to TRBJ1-2; 7 bases are a match to TRBD1. The CDR3 length is 14 residues. Germline-derived CDR1 and CDR2 are MNHEY and SVGEGT. V lost 4 bases, J lost 8 bases, and 10 bases stayed unmatched. CDR3 sequence (DNA): TGTGCCAGCAGTTCAGAACAGGGGCGGGGAGGCTACACCTTC. Translated, it gives CASSSEQGRGGYTF.

The table lists this clonotype with many counts. This rearrangement joins TRBV20-1 to TRBJ1-2, with D perhaps TRBD1 (6 bases). Trimming took off 2 bases at V and 5 bases at J, with 21 bases between the two ends. CDR3 length: 16 residues. Germline-derived CDR1 and CDR2 are DFQATT and SNEGSKA (reference sequence). In DNA form, the CDR3 reads TGCAGTGCTAGACTCCAGGGGAAGATGGTCCAATATGGCTACACCTTC. Its protein product is CSARLQGKMVQYGYTF.

This clonotype was recorded a few times. Sequence at one end of the junction differs from germline and may be a read error. V is TRBV12-3 or TRBV12-4 and J is TRBJ2-3; a possible D gene is TRBD2 (5 bases). The CDR3 loop spans 19 amino acids. In DNA form, the CDR3 reads TGTGCCGGCAGTTTCCGCCTCTTTCTTGTTCGGGAAAGCACGGATACGCAGTATTTT. This gives the protein CAGSFRLFLVRESTDTQYF.

This sequence joins TRBV5-1 and TRBJ2-3; no clear D. CDR1 and CDR2 (germline): SGHRS, YFSETQ. Trimming pared 0 bases from V and 4 bases from J, leaving 3 bases between. This CDR3 comprises 12 residues. The CDR3 protein is CASSLVSDTQYF. Here the CDR3 DNA reads TGCGCCAGCAGCTTGGTTTCAGATACGCAGTATTTT. Looking up the rest from reference TRBV5-1 and TRBJ2-3 gives the full variable domain: KAGVTQTPRYLIKTRGQQVTLSCSPISGHRSVSWYQQTPGQGLQFLFEYFSETQRNKGNFPGRFSGRQFSNSRSEMNVSTLELGDSALYLCASSLVSDTQYFGPGTRLTVL.

This clonotype came up many times. The chain couples TRBV12-3 or TRBV12-4 to TRBJ2-1, with 7 bases matching TRBD1. The V segment lost 6 bases and the J segment 2 bases; nucleotides outside the gene matches: 7. The CDR3 contains 15 residues. DNA of the CDR3: TGTGCCAGCAGAGACCCGACAGGGCCCTACAATGAGCAGTTCTTC. The encoded protein is CASRDPTGPYNEQFF.

This sequence joins TRBV27 and TRBJ1-4; D unclear. This CDR3 spans 15 amino acids. V was shortened by 5 bases and J by 7 bases, with 17 bases between the two germline ends. Germline assignment: CDR1 MNHEY and CDR2 SMNVEV (reference sequence). The CDR3 DNA sequence: TGTGCCAGCAGTCTAGGGAGGGTCGAAAGTGAAAAACTGTTTTTT. Amino acids: CASSLGRVESEKLFF.

In its sample, this clonotype was seen a few times. CDR3 sequence (DNA): TGTGCCAGCAGTTTCACAGGATGGGATCAGCCCCAGCATTTT. This encodes CASSFTGWDQPQHF. The rearrangement links TRBV27 to TRBJ1-5; tentative D call: TRBD1 (5 bases). Trimming cost V 3 bases and J 5 bases, with 11 bases left between them. The length of the CDR3 is 14 residues. Germline CDR1 MNHEY, CDR2 SMNVEV (reference sequence).

V usage is TRBV2 and J usage is TRBJ2-1; 9 bases line up with TRBD2. CDR1 and CDR2 (germline): SNHLY, FYNNEI. The V and J ends lost 3 bases and 8 bases, in that order; junction bases with no gene match: 8. This CDR3 spans 15 amino acids. CDR3 loop: CASSDVPLAGHEQFF. The CDR3 DNA reads TGTGCCAGCAGTGATGTCCCACTAGCGGGCCATGAGCAGTTCTTC.

A remark on this clonotype: The junction and the germline gene differ at one end; a read error may be behind it. CDR3 coding DNA: TGTGTCAGCAGCGGCCCCGGACAGGGCGATTCACCCCTCCACTTT. Residues: CVSSGPGQGDSPLHF. This chain joins TRBV27 and TRBJ1-6; TRBD1 agrees at 8 bases. Germline assignment: CDR1 MNHEY and CDR2 SMNVEV (reference sequence). The CDR3 contains 15 residues.

This clonotype was seen repeatedly, ten times or more. This chain connects TRBV11-2 to TRBJ2-3; 8 bases map to TRBD1. V gave up 5 bases and J gave up 0 bases; unmatched junction bases: 4. The CDR3 spans 15 residues. Germline CDR1 reads SGHAT; CDR2 reads FQNNGV. This CDR3 is CASSPQGASTDTQYF. DNA of the CDR3: TGTGCCAGCAGCCCTCAGGGGGCCAGCACAGATACGCAGTATTTT.

This clonotype was detected only a few times. This chain uses TRBV27 with TRBJ1-1, with D possibly matching TRBD1 (6 bases). CDR1 is MNHEY and CDR2 is SMNVEV in the germline V gene (reference sequence). Trimming removed 6 bases at V and 8 bases at J, with 16 bases between. The CDR3 is 13 residues long. The CDR3 bases are TGTGCCAGCAGCTATACAGGGAGAGCCGAAGCTTTCTTT. Translation gives CASSYTGRAEAFF.

At least ten counts were recorded for this clonotype. CDR3 loop: CAWTSTVDYGYTF. The CDR3 nucleotides read TGTGCCTGGACCTCGACCGTCGACTATGGCTACACCTTC. The chain couples TRBV30 to TRBJ1-2; no firm D call. This CDR3 has 13 amino acids. CDR1 GTSNPN and CDR2 SVGIG come from the germline V gene (reference sequence). The germline V and J ends were trimmed by 4 bases and 3 bases, with 12 bases remaining between them.